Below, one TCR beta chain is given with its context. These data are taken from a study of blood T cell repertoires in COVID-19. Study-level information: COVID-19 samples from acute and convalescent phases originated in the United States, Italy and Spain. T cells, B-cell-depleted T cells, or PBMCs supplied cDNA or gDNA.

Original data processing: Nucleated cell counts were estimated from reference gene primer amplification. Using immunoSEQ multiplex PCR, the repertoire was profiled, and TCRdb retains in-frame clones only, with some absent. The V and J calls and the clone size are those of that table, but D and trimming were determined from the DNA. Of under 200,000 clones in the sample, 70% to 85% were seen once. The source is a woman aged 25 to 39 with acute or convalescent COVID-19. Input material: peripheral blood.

The CDR3 nucleotides read TGCGCCAGCAGCTTGGAAGGGACAGGGATTTCCGAGCAGTACTTC. Translation gives CASSLEGTGISEQYF. The V call is TRBV5-1, the J call TRBJ2-7; 9 bases line up with TRBD1. The V gene's germline CDR1 is SGHRS and CDR2 YFSETQ. The CDR3 sequence is 15 residues long. V shed 0 bases, J shed 6 bases, and the junction held 7 bases outside the gene matches. Complete variable domain (other parts from reference TRBV5-1 and TRBJ2-7): KAGVTQTPRYLIKTRGQQVTLSCSPISGHRSVSWYQQTPGQGLQFLFEYFSETQRNKGNFPGRFSGRQFSNSRSEMNVSTLELGDSALYLCASSLEGTGISEQYFGPGTRLTVT.